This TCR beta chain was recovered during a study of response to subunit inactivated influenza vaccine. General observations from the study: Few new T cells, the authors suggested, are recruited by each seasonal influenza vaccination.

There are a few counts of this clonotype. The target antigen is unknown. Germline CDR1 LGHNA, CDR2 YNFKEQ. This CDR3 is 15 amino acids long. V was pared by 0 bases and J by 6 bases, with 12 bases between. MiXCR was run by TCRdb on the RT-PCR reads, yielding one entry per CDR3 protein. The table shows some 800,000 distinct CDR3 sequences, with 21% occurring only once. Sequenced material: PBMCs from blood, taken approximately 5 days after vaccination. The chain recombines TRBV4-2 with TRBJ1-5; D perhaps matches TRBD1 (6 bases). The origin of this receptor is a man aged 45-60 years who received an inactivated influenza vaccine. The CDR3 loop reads CASSQDLQGIQPQHF. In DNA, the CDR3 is TGTGCCAGCAGCCAAGATCTACAGGGTATTCAGCCCCAGCATTTT.